This T cell receptor beta chain was documented in a study of blood T cell repertoires in COVID-19 (dated by TCRdb to 2019 to 2021). In terms of the full investigation: Samples from collaborators originated in the United States, Italy and Spain and spanned both the acute and convalescent phases of COVID-19. The material from the prospective study consisted of cDNA or gDNA derived from T cells, B-cell-depleted T cells, or PBMCs. Deeply sampled blood TCRbeta repertoires from subjects exposed to, actively infected with, or recovered from COVID-19 were included in the dataset. A freely available public database, intended as a resource for researchers studying the immune response to SARS-CoV-2, is where the repertoires were released. The samples were drawn from two sources: the first 160 participants of the ongoing ImmuneRACE study, and 1,000 to 1,500 subjects contributed by 6 global collaborators. Nearly every sample came with metadata listing a de-identified subject ID, COVID-19 status, age in years and sex. Where HLA class I and class II types were available, the types were taken from metadata supplied by the sample provider, not from assay-based typing.

Participants in the prospective study were aged roughly 18 to 95 years, lived in 20 to 30 United States geographic areas, and enrolled through a virtual design. In the prospective study, cohorts were assigned on the basis of participant-reported clinical history obtained from a screening survey and a study questionnaire. Recovered participants in ImmuneRACE Cohort 3 were defined as having two consecutive negative NP/OP PCR tests, clearance from a healthcare professional, or resolution of symptoms. Each participant in the prospective study had whole blood, serum and a nasopharyngeal or oropharyngeal swab collected by mobile phlebotomists. Additional blood draws and questionnaires over an approximately 2-month period could optionally be provided by prospective study participants. Before DNA extraction, blood samples from the prospective study were shipped at room temperature or frozen. A note on this clone: The antigen it binds to is not known. It has no much larger one-base neighbor in the sample; base qualities were not kept.

Overall study results and their limits: How much clinical and demographic metadata was included differed by source and by participant, and the metadata was provided uncurated.

TCRbeta CDR3 regions were amplified from genomic DNA by means of the immunoSEQ Assay, a bias-controlled multiplex PCR. Under the source paper's analysis protocol: The number of nucleated cells in each sample was estimated by amplification of reference gene primers within the assay. To quantify the absolute abundance of each unique TCRbeta CDR3 rearrangement, sequence reads were collapsed and filtered. For each sample, productive Simpson clonality was calculated by taking the square root of Simpson's diversity index across productive rearrangements. Imported from immuneACCESS, the table was reduced by TCRdb to in-frame sequences with V and J called. These copies leave out some clones; in studies compared against another copy, an unresolved V gene accounts for under half, and the cause of the remainder is not known. From that table come the V and J calls and clone size; the DNA was used to work out D and trimming. The sample profile shows a few hundred thousand clones; approximately 80% of them were found once. The ten largest account for about 9.3% of the sample.

Relative to germline, V is 5 bases shorter and J is 3 bases shorter, with 8 bases between their ends. The CDR3 sequence holds 13 residues, the cysteine and phenylalanine included. Only the CDR3 portion is preserved as DNA: 39 bases, with reading frame beginning at the first base. The clonotype originates from a man aged 35-49 years who had recovered from COVID-19. Sequencing was carried out using PBMCs or T cells enriched from blood (not recorded which). The V and J segments used are TRBV12-3 or TRBV12-4 and TRBJ1-5, with TRBD1 as a weak D call on 5 bases. The CDR3 is CASSRQFNQPQHF. The base sequence is TGTGCCAGCAGTAGACAGTTCAATCAGCCCCAGCATTTT.